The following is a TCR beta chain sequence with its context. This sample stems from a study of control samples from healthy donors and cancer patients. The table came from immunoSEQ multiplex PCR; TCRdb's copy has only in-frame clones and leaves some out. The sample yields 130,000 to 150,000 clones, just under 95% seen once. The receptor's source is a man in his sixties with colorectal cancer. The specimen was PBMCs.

For the CDR3, the DNA is TGCGCCAGCCGACAGGGCGGCACAGATACGCAGTATTTT. This codes for CASRQGGTDTQYF. J is TRBJ2-3 and V is TRBV5-1; 7 bases map to TRBD1. V lost 7 bases to trimming and J lost 1 base; unmatched junction nucleotides: 3. CDR3 length: 13 residues. Germline CDR1 SGHRS, CDR2 YFSETQ.